The 6 T cell receptor beta chains presented below share a single source sample, sequenced in a study of shared clonotypes between healthy human individuals. TCRdb's table, derived via immunoSEQ multiplex PCR, lists solely in-frame clones and lacks some. The sample yields about 1.5 million clones, roughly 96% seen once. Sample: naive CD4+ T cells sorted from blood. Subset specified: CD45RA+ positively selected. The receptors derive from a young man in good health.

This chain connects TRBV5-1 to TRBJ2-1, with a tentative D call TRBD2 (6 bases). Germline V gene lookup returns CDR1 SGHRS and CDR2 YFSETQ. CDR3 length equals 14 residues. Deletions cut 4 bases from V and 8 bases from J, with 16 bases between. The DNA for the CDR3 is TGCGCCAGCAGCCCAAATGGGGGGTTCGATGAGCAGTTCTTC. It yields the protein CASSPNGGFDEQFF. The whole variable domain, remainder taken from reference TRBV5-1 and TRBJ2-1, is KAGVTQTPRYLIKTRGQQVTLSCSPISGHRSVSWYQQTPGQGLQFLFEYFSETQRNKGNFPGRFSGRQFSNSRSEMNVSTLELGDSALYLCASSPNGGFDEQFFGPGTRLTVL.

The V and J genes are TRBV19 and TRBJ1-2; D is possibly TRBD1 (6 bases). The CDR3 is 16 residues long. Germline CDR1 reads LNHDA; CDR2 reads SQIVND (reference sequence). With 3 bases removed from V and 0 bases from J, the gap between germline ends came to 14 bases. For the CDR3, the DNA is TGTGCCAGTAGTATCAAGACAGGAGGAGCTAACTATGGCTACACCTTC. As protein: CASSIKTGGANYGYTF.

The chain links TRBV7-2 to TRBJ1-5; maybe TRBD1 (5 bases). Trimming shortened V by 5 bases and J by 4 bases, and 12 bases separated the two germline ends. This CDR3 is 14 amino acids long. Germline values: CDR1 SGHTA, CDR2 FQGNSA. CDR3 in amino acids: CASSTKGQNQPQHF. CDR3 coding DNA: TGTGCCAGCAGCACAAAGGGGCAAAATCAGCCCCAGCATTTT.

V is TRBV18 and J is TRBJ2-1; TRBD1 or TRBD2 may be the D gene (6 bases each). Trimming cost V 6 bases and J 10 bases, with 16 bases left between them. The CDR3 loop spans 13 amino acids. From germline, CDR1 is KGHSH and CDR2 LQKENI. CDR3 loop: CASSLKQGGEQFF. The CDR3 DNA reads TGTGCCAGCTCCTTAAAACAAGGGGGGGAGCAGTTCTTC.

Details on this clone: Other nucleotide sequences in the sample specify the same CDR3. The rearrangement links TRBV28 to TRBJ2-2; no firm D call. This CDR3 contains 12 residues. Deletions cut 4 bases from V and 5 bases from J, with 5 bases between. Germline loops: CDR1 MDHEN, CDR2 SYDVKM. CDR3 nucleotide sequence: TGTGCCAGCAGTTCACCGACCGGGGAGCTGTTTTTT. Amino acids: CASSSPTGELFF.

The CDR3 sequence is CASSFLAGPAYNEQFF. CDR3 coding DNA: TGCGCCAGCAGCTTTTTAGCGGGGCCGGCCTACAATGAGCAGTTCTTC. This chain connects TRBV5-1 to TRBJ2-1; 8 nucleotides agree with TRBD2. Germline lookup yields CDR1 SGHRS and CDR2 YFSETQ. V dropped 2 bases and J dropped 2; count of bases not matched to a gene: 6. The length of the CDR3 is 16 residues.